The rows below give T cell receptor beta chains drawn from one sample of a study of OX40 agonist ivuxolimab in advanced cancers. Repertoires were generated with immunoSEQ multiplex PCR, while TCRdb's copy carries only in-frame clones and drops some. The table records thousands of clones, about 94% of them present only once. This material consisted of CD4+ or CD8+ T cells sorted from blood, taken in a trial of the OX40 agonist ivuxolimab. These receptors originate from an adult with an advanced solid tumor such as melanoma, head and neck, liver or kidney cancer. CDR3s include the opening cysteine and the closing phenylalanine or tryptophan. The order of the fields is V gene, D gene, clone size, CDR3 protein. A D gene is named only where the DNA matches it firmly. The size entry is marked missing in some rows and otherwise reads once, few, many or a size class.

TRBV30	NA	NA	CAWSVVLVGGYQETQYF
TRBV30	TRBD1	NA	CAWSTLTGSNQPQHF
TRBV10-1	TRBD2	few	CASSFSGRNEQFF
TRBV18	TRBD1	NA	CASSFQGGTEAFF
TRBV28	NA	once	CASRQDSYEQYF
TRBV7-3	NA	NA	CASSPGTLGTGELFF
TRBV18	NA	NA	CASSPAGGGNTEAFF
TRBV5-1	NA	NA	CASSLARNEQFF
TRBV6-6	TRBD1	NA	CAIGRDRAGNQPQHF
TRBV28	NA	NA	CASTKRWIGRNQPQHF
TRBV29-1	TRBD2	NA	CSLLRGTSGFTDTQYF
TRBV7-3	TRBD2	NA	CASSRAGGPGEQYF
TRBV7-9	NA	NA	CASSLAGTETQYF
TRBV11-2	TRBD1	NA	CASNKQGPYEQFF
TRBV27	NA	NA	CASSDGRSYGYTF
TRBV5-6	NA	NA	CASSLGGYEQYF
TRBV29-1	NA	NA	CSVRRDSYEQYF
TRBV27	TRBD1	NA	CASSSTNRQGLYNEQFF
TRBV2	NA	NA	CASDSAGDGEQFF
TRBV19	NA	NA	CASSDVWGNEQFF
TRBV19	TRBD2	NA	CASSVRSGKVENEQFF
TRBV30	NA	NA	CALQGSYEQYF
TRBV2	NA	NA	CASSPRGANQPQHF
TRBV11-3	TRBD2	NA	CASSRSGRTDTQYF
TRBV29-1	TRBD1	NA	CSVGQGLMNTEAFF
TRBV18	TRBD1	NA	CASSSSGTGGSPLHF
TRBV5-1	TRBD2	NA	CASSLSGTSRNNEQFF
TRBV6-5	NA	NA	CASSYSYKGYYEQYF
TRBV9	NA	NA	CASSVGPNPGNTIYF
TRBV5-1	TRBD1	NA	CASSRDRGAGELFF
TRBV28	NA	NA	CASSLLHGTIYF
TRBV2	TRBD1	NA	CASSEGTGAGNTIYF
TRBV5-1	NA	NA	CASSLADSARGGYTF
TRBV5-1	NA	NA	CASSLVGTDTQYF
TRBV5-1	NA	NA	CASSLGTLDTQYF
TRBV5-1	TRBD2	once	CASSLSLLAGGSIAKNIQYF
TRBV5-4	TRBD2	NA	CASSLAGEGGELFF
TRBV6-4	NA	NA	CASSDTDSGDLLKSSTDTQYF
TRBV5-6	NA	NA	CASSFATYEQYF
TRBV7-3	NA	NA	CASSLGQRTDTQYF
TRBV11-2	NA	few	CASSLAWGRSTEAFF
TRBV28	NA	NA	CASSLSGRASYEQYF
TRBV28	NA	NA	CATERILAKNIQYF
TRBV30	NA	NA	CAWDSGNYGYTF
TRBV14	TRBD1	NA	CASSPLRGVATEAFF
TRBV7-2	NA	NA	CASSSGPQNTEAFF
TRBV14	TRBD1	NA	CASSETGYNEQFF
TRBV28	TRBD1	NA	CASSGGQGNYGYTF
TRBV7-8	TRBD2	NA	CASSLRLAGVSGQFF
TRBV15	NA	NA	CATSRSGDYGYTF
TRBV28	TRBD1	NA	CASSWTGGSGANVLTF